The clone carrying this T cell receptor (beta chain) is a singleton in its sample. This CDR3 is also generated by other DNA sequences in the sample. Repertoires were generated with immunoSEQ multiplex PCR, while TCRdb's copy carries only in-frame clones and drops some. The data hold about 2 million clones, with approximately 94% observed a single time. Between the trimmed V and J ends, which lost 1 base and 2 bases, there was a span of 6 bases. CDR1 and CDR2 (germline): SEHNR, FQNEAQ (reference sequence). The CDR3 has 13 amino acids. Naive CD8 cells lacked CD45RO, underwent positive selection for CCR7 and left out terminally differentiated effector memory CD45RA+ cells. Donors comprised only Caucasian adults living in Nashville, Tennessee. This sample is drawn from a study of shared clonotypes between healthy human individuals.

V is TRBV7-9 and J is TRBJ2-7; maybe TRBD2 (6 bases). The TCR was taken from a man between 18 and 35 years old in good health. The sequencing sample was made of naive CD8+ T cells sorted from blood. CDR3 nucleotide sequence: TGTGCCAGCAGCTTAGGGACTACCTACGAGCAGTACTTC. It codes for CASSLGTTYEQYF.